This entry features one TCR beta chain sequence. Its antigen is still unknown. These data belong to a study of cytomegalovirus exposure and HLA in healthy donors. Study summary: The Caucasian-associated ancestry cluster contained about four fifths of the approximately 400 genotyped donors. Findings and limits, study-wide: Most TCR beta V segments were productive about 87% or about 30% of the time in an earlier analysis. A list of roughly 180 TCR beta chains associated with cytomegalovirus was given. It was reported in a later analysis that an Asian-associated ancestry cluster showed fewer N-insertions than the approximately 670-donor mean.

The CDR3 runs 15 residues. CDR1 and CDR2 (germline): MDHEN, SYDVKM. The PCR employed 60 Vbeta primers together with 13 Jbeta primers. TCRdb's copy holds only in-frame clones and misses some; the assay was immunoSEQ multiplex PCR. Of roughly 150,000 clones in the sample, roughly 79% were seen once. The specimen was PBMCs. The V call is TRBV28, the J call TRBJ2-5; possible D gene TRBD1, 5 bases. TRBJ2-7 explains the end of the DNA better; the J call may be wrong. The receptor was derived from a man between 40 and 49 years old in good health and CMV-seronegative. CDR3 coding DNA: TGTGCCAGCAGCCTAGGCAGGGTTTCTTCCTACGAGCAGTACTTC. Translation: CASSLGRVSSYEQYF.